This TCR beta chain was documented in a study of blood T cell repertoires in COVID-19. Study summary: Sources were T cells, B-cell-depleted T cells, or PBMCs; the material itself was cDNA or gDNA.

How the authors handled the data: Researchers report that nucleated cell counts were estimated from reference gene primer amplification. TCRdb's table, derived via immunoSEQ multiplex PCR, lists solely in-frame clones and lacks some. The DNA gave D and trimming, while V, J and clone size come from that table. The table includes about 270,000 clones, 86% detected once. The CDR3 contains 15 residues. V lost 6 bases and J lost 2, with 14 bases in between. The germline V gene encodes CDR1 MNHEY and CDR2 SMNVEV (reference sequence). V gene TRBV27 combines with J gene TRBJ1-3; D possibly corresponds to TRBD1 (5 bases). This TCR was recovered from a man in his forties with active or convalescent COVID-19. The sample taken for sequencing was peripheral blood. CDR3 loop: CASRYDSSPGNTIYF. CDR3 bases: TGTGCCAGCAGATACGACAGTTCGCCTGGAAACACCATATATTTT.